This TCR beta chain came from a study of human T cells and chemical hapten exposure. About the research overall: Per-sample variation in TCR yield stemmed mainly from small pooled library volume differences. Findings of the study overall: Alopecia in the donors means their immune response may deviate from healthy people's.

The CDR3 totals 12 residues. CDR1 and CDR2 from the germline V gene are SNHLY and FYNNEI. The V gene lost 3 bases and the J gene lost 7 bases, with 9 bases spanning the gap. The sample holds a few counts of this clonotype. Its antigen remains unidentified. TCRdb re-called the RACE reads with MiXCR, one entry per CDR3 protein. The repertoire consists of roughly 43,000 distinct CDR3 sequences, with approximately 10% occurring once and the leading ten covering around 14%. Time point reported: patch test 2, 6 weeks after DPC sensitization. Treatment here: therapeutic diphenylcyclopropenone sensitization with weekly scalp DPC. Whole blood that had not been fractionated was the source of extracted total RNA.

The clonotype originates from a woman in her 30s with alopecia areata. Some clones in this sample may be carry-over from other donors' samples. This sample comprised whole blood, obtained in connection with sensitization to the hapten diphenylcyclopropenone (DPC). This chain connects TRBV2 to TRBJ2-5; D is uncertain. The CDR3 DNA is TGTGCCAGCAGTGACCTGATAGGGACCCAGTACTTC. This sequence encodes CASSDLIGTQYF.